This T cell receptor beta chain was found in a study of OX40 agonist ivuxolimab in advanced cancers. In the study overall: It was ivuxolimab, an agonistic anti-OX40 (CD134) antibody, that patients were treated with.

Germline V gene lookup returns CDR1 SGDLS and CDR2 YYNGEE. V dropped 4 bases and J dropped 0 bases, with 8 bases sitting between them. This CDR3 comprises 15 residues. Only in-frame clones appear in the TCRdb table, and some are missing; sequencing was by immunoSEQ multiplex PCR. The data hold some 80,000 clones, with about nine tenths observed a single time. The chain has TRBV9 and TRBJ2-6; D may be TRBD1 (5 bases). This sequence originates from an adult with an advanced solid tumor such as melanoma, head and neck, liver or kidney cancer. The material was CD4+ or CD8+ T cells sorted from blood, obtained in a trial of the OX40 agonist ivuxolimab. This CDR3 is CASSTQGSGANVLTF. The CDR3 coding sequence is TGTGCCAGCAGCACTCAGGGCTCTGGGGCCAACGTCCTGACTTTC.